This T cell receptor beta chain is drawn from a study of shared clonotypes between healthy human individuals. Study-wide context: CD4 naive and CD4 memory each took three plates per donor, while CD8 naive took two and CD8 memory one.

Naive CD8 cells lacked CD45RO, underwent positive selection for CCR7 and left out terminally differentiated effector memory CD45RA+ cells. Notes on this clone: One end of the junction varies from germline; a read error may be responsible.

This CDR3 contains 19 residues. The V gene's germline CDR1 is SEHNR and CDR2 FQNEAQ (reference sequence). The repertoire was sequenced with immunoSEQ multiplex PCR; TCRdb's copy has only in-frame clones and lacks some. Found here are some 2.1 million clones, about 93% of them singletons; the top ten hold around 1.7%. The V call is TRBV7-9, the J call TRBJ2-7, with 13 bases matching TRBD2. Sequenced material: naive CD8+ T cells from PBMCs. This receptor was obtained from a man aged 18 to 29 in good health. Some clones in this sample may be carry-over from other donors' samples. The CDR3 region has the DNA TGTGCCAGCAGCTCCGTTGAGATGACCGGGACTAGCGGGAACAAAATGGCGGACTTC. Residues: CASSSVEMTGTSGNKMADF.